This is a list of T cell receptor beta chains from one sample in a study of blood T cell repertoires in COVID-19. Libraries were prepared by immunoSEQ multiplex PCR; TCRdb keeps only in-frame clonotypes and omits some of them. The table shows about 260,000 clones, with 75% to 90% occurring only once. The sequencing input was PBMCs or T cells enriched from blood (not recorded which). These receptors all stem from a woman under 30 who had recovered from COVID-19. Both conserved end residues are part of each CDR3. The D gene is left open where the match is weak. Part of the rows lack a size; the others show once, few, many or a class for expanded clones.

d_gene	abundance	v_gene	j_gene	CDR3aa	CDR3nt
.	.	TRBV27	TRBJ1-2	CASSFDSSYGYTF	TGTGCCAGCAGTTTCGACAGTTCCTATGGCTACACCTTC
.	few	TRBV19	TRBJ1-4	CASKFQGGNEKLFF	TGTGCCAGCAAATTCCAGGGAGGAAATGAAAAACTGTTTTTT
TRBD1	.	TRBV2	TRBJ2-7	CASSQDRGLGEQYF	TGTGCCAGCAGTCAGGACAGGGGGCTTGGGGAGCAGTACTTC
TRBD1	.	TRBV20-1	TRBJ1-3	CSASTGAGNTIYF	TGCAGTGCTAGTACAGGGGCCGGAAACACCATATATTTT
.	.	TRBV10-2	TRBJ1-1	CASSESGDREAFF	TGCGCCAGCAGTGAGTCCGGGGATCGGGAAGCTTTCTTT
TRBD1	few	TRBV12-3/TRBV12-4	TRBJ1-1	CASSFEGAAFF	TGTGCCAGCAGTTTTGAGGGGGCGGCTTTCTTT
TRBD1	.	TRBV29-1	TRBJ1-1	CSVGNRGTAFF	TGCAGCGTTGGCAACAGGGGTACAGCTTTCTTT
TRBD1	.	TRBV4-1	TRBJ1-4	CASSIGQGRLDEKLFF	TGCGCCAGCAGCATCGGACAGGGGAGGTTGGATGAAAAACTGTTTTTT
.	few	TRBV5-1	TRBJ1-2	CASSLGRLNYGYTF	TGCGCCAGCAGCTTGGGGCGGCTTAACTATGGCTACACCTTC
.	.	TRBV11-2	TRBJ1-1	CASSFSGTEAFF	TGTGCCAGCAGCTTTTCGGGCACTGAAGCTTTCTTT
.	.	TRBV2	TRBJ2-7	CASNPTGSSYEQYF	TGTGCCAGCAATCCGACAGGTAGCTCCTACGAGCAGTACTTC
.	.	TRBV2	TRBJ2-7	CASSDNTYEQYF	TGTGCCAGCAGTGATAACACCTACGAGCAGTACTTC
.	.	TRBV28	TRBJ1-2	CASSQDSYGYTF	TGTGCCAGCAGTCAGGACAGCTATGGCTACACCTTC
TRBD2	.	TRBV12-5	TRBJ2-5	CASGFTQLAGGSGETQYF	TGTGCTAGTGGATTTACCCAACTAGCGGGGGGATCCGGGGAGACCCAGTACTTC
TRBD1	once	TRBV15	TRBJ2-5	CATSRVGTGGETQYF	TGTGCCACCAGCAGAGTTGGGACAGGGGGAGAGACCCAGTACTTC
TRBD2	.	TRBV30	TRBJ2-3	CAWSTLAGAADTQYF	TGTGCCTGGAGTACTCTAGCGGGGGCTGCAGATACGCAGTATTTT
.	.	TRBV28	TRBJ2-7	CASSLRAARGAYEQYF	TGTGCCAGCAGTTTACGGGCCGCCAGGGGGGCCTACGAGCAGTACTTC
.	.	TRBV6-5	TRBJ1-5	CASSYSRGNQPQHF	TGTGCCAGCAGTTACTCACGGGGCAATCAGCCCCAGCATTTT
.	once	TRBV25-1	TRBJ1-3	CASSDQGSGNTIYF	TGTGCCAGCAGTGATCAGGGCTCTGGAAACACCATATATTTT
TRBD2	.	TRBV27	TRBJ2-5	CASSFHAGGGYGETQYF	TGTGCCAGCAGTTTTCACGCGGGGGGCGGTTACGGGGAGACCCAGTACTTC
TRBD1	.	TRBV28	TRBJ1-2	CASSLKMGQGNYGYTF	TGTGCCAGCAGTTTAAAAATGGGACAGGGGAACTATGGCTACACCTTC
.	few	TRBV5-6	TRBJ1-2	CASSLVTAAGYTF	TGTGCCAGCAGCTTGGTGACAGCAGCTGGCTACACCTTC
TRBD1	.	TRBV19	TRBJ1-1	CASTTRTLTGQTEAFF	TGTGCCAGTACCACGAGGACCCTGACAGGGCAAACTGAAGCTTTCTTT
.	.	TRBV6-5	TRBJ1-1	CASRRGNTEAFF	TGTGCCAGTCGACGGGGTAACACTGAAGCTTTCTTT
.	once	TRBV7-8	TRBJ2-7	CASSLARDQEQYF	TGTGCCAGCAGCTTAGCGAGGGATCAAGAGCAGTACTTC
.	few	TRBV6-5	TRBJ2-2	CASSYGRYTGELFF	TGTGCCAGCAGTTACGGCAGATACACCGGGGAGCTGTTTTTT
.	once	TRBV6-6	TRBJ2-5	CASTMGVRHSPETQYF	TGTGCCAGCACCATGGGAGTTCGACATTCACCAGAGACCCAGTACTTC
.	.	TRBV9	TRBJ2-3	CASSVGSGEITDTQYF	TGTGCCAGCAGCGTAGGGTCGGGGGAGATCACAGATACGCAGTATTTT
.	.	TRBV18	TRBJ2-3	CASSPNPPTTDTQYF	TGTGCCAGCTCACCAAACCCGCCTACCACAGATACGCAGTATTTT
TRBD2	.	TRBV29-1	TRBJ2-5	CSVEAPGLAGETQYF	TGCAGCGTTGAAGCACCGGGACTAGCGGGGGAGACCCAGTACTTC
TRBD2	.	TRBV4-1	TRBJ2-1	CASSQDRTSGGINNEQFF	TGCGCCAGCAGCCAGGATAGGACTAGCGGGGGTATTAACAATGAGCAGTTCTTC
TRBD1	.	TRBV29-1	TRBJ2-7	CSVSAGGNPYEQYF	TGCAGCGTGAGCGCAGGGGGCAACCCCTACGAGCAGTACTTC
.	.	TRBV21-1	TRBJ1-4	CASSKDPRWAEATNEKLFF	TGTGCCAGCAGCAAAGACCCCAGGTGGGCGGAGGCGACTAATGAAAAACTGTTTTTT
TRBD1	few	TRBV7-9	TRBJ1-2	CASSLETGAAYGYTF	TGTGCCAGCAGCTTAGAGACAGGGGCTGCGTATGGCTACACCTTC
TRBD2	.	TRBV10-1	TRBJ2-3	CASSELLAGTDTQYF	TGCGCCAGCAGTGAGTTGCTAGCGGGCACAGATACGCAGTATTTT
.	.	TRBV6-5	TRBJ2-3	CASRGSGASADTQYF	TGTGCCAGCAGAGGCTCTGGAGCGAGCGCAGATACGCAGTATTTT
TRBD2	.	TRBV19	TRBJ2-2	CASSSRGTGELFF	TGTGCCAGTAGTTCGCGGGGGACCGGGGAGCTGTTTTTT
TRBD1	.	TRBV3-1/TRBV3-2	TRBJ1-1	CASSRTGGTEAFF	TGTGCCAGCAGCCGGACAGGGGGGACTGAAGCTTTCTTT
TRBD1	.	TRBV5-1	TRBJ2-5	CASSAGQGTQETQYF	TGCGCCAGCAGCGCAGGACAGGGGACTCAAGAGACCCAGTACTTC
.	.	TRBV7-9	TRBJ1-1	CASSLSIRNTEAFF	TGTGCCAGCAGCCTATCAATACGGAACACTGAAGCTTTCTTT
.	.	TRBV29-1	TRBJ1-1	CSVLPRDQQGSEAFF	TGCAGCGTGCTGCCGCGGGATCAGCAAGGATCTGAAGCTTTCTTT
.	.	TRBV5-1	TRBJ2-7	CASSLTGRALSYEQYF	TGCGCCAGCAGCTTGACAGGCAGGGCCCTTTCCTACGAGCAGTACTTC
.	.	TRBV3-1/TRBV3-2	TRBJ1-6	CASSLESYNSPLHF	TGTGCCAGCAGCCTGGAGTCCTATAATTCACCCCTCCACTTT
TRBD2	.	TRBV5-1	TRBJ2-1	CASSWGLADYNEQFF	TGCGCCAGCAGCTGGGGACTAGCGGACTACAATGAGCAGTTCTTC
.	.	TRBV5-1	TRBJ2-7	CASSLTGPSSYEQYF	TGCGCCAGCAGCTTAACAGGGCCGAGCTCCTACGAGCAGTACTTC
.	few	TRBV5-1	TRBJ2-7	CASSLEGVGEQYF	TGCGCCAGCAGCTTGGAAGGGGTGGGCGAGCAGTACTTC
.	many	TRBV9	TRBJ2-2	CASSQKGGAGELFF	TGTGCCAGCAGCCAGAAAGGGGGGGCCGGGGAGCTGTTTTTT
.	.	TRBV10-3	TRBJ1-1	CAITSTANTEAFF	TGTGCCATCACGTCTACTGCGAACACTGAAGCTTTCTTT
.	.	TRBV28	TRBJ2-3	CASYPQGSPFTDTQYF	TGTGCCAGTTACCCCCAAGGGAGCCCGTTCACAGATACGCAGTATTTT
TRBD1	few	TRBV19	TRBJ1-6	CASSTTGGNSPLHF	TGTGCCAGTAGTACCACAGGGGGTAATTCACCCCTCCACTTT
.	.	TRBV19	TRBJ1-4	CASSPWGPGEKLFF	TGTGCCAGTAGTCCCTGGGGCCCTGGTGAAAAACTGTTTTTT
.	.	TRBV5-1	TRBJ2-5	CASNGEGWETQYF	TGCGCCAGCAATGGTGAGGGATGGGAGACCCAGTACTTC
.	.	TRBV7-9	TRBJ1-4	CASSLAQDSNEKLFF	TGTGCCAGCAGCTTAGCTCAGGACTCTAATGAAAAACTGTTTTTT